This T cell receptor (beta chain) was captured by sequencing in a study of blood T cell repertoires in COVID-19. Study as a whole: Both acute and convalescent COVID-19 samples were obtained from the United States, Italy and Spain. The analysed material was cDNA or gDNA that came from T cells, B-cell-depleted T cells, or PBMCs.

The germline gives CDR1 LGHNA, CDR2 YSLEER. Trimming stripped 1 base from V and 1 base from J, with 13 bases between. The CDR3 is made up of 16 amino acids. Authors' methods: The assay estimated nucleated cells by amplifying reference gene primers. Profiling relied on immunoSEQ multiplex PCR, and the TCRdb table lists in-frame clones only, not all of them. The V and J calls and the clone size are those of that table, but D and trimming were determined from the DNA. Among more than 120,000 clones listed, more than 70% were seen once. Sequenced sample: peripheral blood. The rearrangement links TRBV4-3 to TRBJ2-5; a possible D gene is TRBD2 (6 bases). The receptor was isolated from a human donor in a cohort sampled during active COVID-19. In DNA form, the CDR3 reads TGCGCCAGCAGCCAAGCCCTGGGACTGCTCCAAGAGACCCAGTACTTC. It is translated as CASSQALGLLQETQYF.